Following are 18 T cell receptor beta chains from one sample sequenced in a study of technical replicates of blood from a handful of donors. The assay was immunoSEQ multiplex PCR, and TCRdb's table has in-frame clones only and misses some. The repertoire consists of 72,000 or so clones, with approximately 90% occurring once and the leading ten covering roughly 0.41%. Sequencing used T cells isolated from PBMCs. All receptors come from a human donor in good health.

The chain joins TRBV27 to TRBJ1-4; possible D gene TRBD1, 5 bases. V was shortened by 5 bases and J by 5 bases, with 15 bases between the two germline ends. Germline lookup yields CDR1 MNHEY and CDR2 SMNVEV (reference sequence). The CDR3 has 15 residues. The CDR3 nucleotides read TGTGCCAGCAGTCCACCTCCCGACAGAAATGAAAAACTGTTTTTT. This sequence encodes CASSPPPDRNEKLFF.

The chain's CDR3 is CAIGGYEQYF. The DNA for the CDR3 is TGTGCCATAGGGGGCTACGAGCAGTACTTC. This rearrangement joins TRBV10-3 to TRBJ2-7; possibly TRBD1 for D (6 bases). V was cut by 9 bases and J by 3 bases, with 6 bases left in between. The CDR3 consists of 10 residues. Germline V CDR1 and CDR2: ENHRY, SYGVKD.

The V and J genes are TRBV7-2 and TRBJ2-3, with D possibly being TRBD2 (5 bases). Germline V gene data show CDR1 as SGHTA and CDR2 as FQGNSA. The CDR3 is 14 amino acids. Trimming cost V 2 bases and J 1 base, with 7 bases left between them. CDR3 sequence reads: CASSLSSGTDTQYF. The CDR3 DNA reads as TGTGCCAGCAGCTTAAGTAGCGGCACAGATACGCAGTATTTT.

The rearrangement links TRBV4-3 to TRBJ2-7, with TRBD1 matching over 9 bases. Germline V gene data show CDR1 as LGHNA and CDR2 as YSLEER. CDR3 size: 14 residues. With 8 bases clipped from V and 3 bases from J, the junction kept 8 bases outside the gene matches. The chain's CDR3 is CASGYYRGLYEQYF. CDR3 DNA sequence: TGCGCCAGCGGTTATTACAGGGGGCTCTACGAGCAGTACTTC.

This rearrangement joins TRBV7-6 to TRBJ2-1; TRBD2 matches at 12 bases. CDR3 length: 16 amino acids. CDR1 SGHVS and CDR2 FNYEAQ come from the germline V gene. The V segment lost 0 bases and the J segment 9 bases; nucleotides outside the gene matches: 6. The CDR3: CASSLAPSGRAGEQFF. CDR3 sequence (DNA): TGTGCCAGCAGCTTAGCGCCTAGCGGGAGGGCCGGTGAGCAGTTCTTC.

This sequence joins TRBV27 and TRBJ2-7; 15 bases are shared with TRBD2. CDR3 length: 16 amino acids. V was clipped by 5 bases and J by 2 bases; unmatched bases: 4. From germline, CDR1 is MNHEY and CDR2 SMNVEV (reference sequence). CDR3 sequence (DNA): TGTGCCAGCAGTCTTAGGACTAGCGGGAGGGCCTACGAGCAGTACTTC. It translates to CASSLRTSGRAYEQYF.

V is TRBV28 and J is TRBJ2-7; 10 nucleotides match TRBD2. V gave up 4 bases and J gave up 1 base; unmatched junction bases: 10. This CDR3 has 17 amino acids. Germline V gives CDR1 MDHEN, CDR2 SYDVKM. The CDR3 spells CASSSTSSGSLSYEQYF. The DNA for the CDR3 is TGTGCCAGCAGTTCAACATCTAGCGGGAGTCTGTCCTACGAGCAGTACTTC.

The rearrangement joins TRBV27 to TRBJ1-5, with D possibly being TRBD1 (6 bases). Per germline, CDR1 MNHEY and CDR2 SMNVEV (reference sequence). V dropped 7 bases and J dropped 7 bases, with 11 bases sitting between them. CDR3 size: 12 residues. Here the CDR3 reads CASTPGEQPQHF. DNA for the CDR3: TGTGCCAGCACCCCAGGGGAACAGCCCCAGCATTTT.

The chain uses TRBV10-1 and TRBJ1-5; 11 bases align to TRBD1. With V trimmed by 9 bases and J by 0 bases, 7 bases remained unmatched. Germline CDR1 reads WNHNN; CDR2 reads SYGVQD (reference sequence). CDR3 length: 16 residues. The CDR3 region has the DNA TGCGCCAGTACCGGGACAGGGGGAGGTAGCAATCAGCCCCAGCATTTT. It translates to CASTGTGGGSNQPQHF.

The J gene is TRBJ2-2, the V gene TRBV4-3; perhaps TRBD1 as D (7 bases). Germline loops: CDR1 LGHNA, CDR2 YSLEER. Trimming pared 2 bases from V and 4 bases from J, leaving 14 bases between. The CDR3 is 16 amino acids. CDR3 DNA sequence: TGCGCCAGCAGCCAATCTTCGCAGGGGGGCACCGGGGAGCTGTTTTTT. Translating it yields CASSQSSQGGTGELFF.

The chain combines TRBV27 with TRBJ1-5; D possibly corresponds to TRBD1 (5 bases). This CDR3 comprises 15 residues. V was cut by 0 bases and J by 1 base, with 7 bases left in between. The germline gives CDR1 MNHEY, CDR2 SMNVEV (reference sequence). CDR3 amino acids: CASSLSAGSNQPQHF. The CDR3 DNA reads TGTGCCAGCAGTTTATCCGCAGGGAGCAATCAGCCCCAGCATTTT.

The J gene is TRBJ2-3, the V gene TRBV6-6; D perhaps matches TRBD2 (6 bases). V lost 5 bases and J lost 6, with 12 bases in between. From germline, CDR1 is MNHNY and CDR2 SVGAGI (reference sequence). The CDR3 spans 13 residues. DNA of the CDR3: TGTGCCAGCAGTCTTCGGGAGACCGATACGCAGTATTTT. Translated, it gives CASSLRETDTQYF.

DNA for the CDR3: TGTGCCAGCAGTGACCCCTACAGCGAGCAGTTCTTC. It yields the protein CASSDPYSEQFF. The chain is built from TRBV25-1 and TRBJ2-1; D gene uncertain. V dropped 3 bases and J dropped 10 bases, with 10 bases sitting between them. The CDR3 has 12 amino acids. CDR1 and CDR2 (germline): MGHDK, SYGVNS.

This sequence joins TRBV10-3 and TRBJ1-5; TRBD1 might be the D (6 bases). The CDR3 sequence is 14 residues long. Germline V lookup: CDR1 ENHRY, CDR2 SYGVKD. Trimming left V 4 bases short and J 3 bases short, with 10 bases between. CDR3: CAISADSYNQPQHF. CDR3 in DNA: TGTGCCATCAGTGCGGACAGCTACAATCAGCCCCAGCATTTT.

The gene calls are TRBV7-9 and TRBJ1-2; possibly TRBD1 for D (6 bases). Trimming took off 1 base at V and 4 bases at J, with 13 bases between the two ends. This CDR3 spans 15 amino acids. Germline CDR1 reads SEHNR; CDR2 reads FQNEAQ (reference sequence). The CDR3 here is CASSLGQGLPYGYTF. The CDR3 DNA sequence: TGTGCCAGCAGCTTAGGGCAGGGGCTCCCCTATGGCTACACCTTC.

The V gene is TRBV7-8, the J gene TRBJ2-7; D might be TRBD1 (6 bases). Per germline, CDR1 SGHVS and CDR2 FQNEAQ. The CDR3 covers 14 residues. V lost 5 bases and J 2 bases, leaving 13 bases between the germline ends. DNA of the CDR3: TGTGCCAGCAGCACCAGGACAGCCACCTACGAGCAGTACTTC. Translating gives CASSTRTATYEQYF.

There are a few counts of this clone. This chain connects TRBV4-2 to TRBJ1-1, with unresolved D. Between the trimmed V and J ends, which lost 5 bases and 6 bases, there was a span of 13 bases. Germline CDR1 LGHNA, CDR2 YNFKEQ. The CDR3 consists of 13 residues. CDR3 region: CASSVSGWAEAFF. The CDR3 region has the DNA TGTGCCAGCAGCGTAAGCGGTTGGGCTGAAGCTTTCTTT.

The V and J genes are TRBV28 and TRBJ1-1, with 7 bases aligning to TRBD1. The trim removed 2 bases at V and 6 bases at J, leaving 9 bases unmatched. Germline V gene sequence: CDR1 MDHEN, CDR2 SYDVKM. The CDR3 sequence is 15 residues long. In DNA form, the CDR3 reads TGTGCCAGCAGTTTAACGGGACAGAGTCCCCCTGAAGCTTTCTTT. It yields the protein CASSLTGQSPPEAFF.